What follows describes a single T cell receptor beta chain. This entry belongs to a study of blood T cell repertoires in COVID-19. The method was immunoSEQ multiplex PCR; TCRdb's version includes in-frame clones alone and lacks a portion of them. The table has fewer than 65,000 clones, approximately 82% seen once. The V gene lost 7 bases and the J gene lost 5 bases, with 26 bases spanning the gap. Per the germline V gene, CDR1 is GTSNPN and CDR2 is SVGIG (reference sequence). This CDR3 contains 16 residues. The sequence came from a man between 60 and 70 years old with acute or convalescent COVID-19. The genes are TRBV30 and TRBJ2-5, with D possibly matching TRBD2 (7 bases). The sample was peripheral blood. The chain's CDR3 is CASEGGRGQGRETQYF. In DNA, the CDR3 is TGTGCCTCGGAGGGGGGGAGGGGTCAGGGCCGCGAGACCCAGTACTTC.